This TCR beta chain was retrieved from a study of T cell responses to AZD1222 COVID-19 vaccine. Germline loops: CDR1 SGHNT, CDR2 YENEEA. The CDR3 is 12 amino acids. Trimming shortened V by 2 bases and J by 5 bases, and 6 bases separated the two germline ends. A word on this clone: The antigen is undetermined.

Produced via immunoSEQ multiplex PCR; TCRdb's table is partial and in-frame only. The sample holds 69,000 or so clones; 88% are singletons and the top ten take around 4.4%. Study-level points and caveats: Regions 160-218 and 743-854 dominated among vaccine-associated CD4 TCRs spanning spike.

V and J are TRBV11-3 and TRBJ1-1; a weak D match, TRBD1 (6 bases). Sequences were derived from peripheral blood, sampled 28 days after the second dose of the MenACWY control vaccine. The clonotype originates from an adult who received the MenACWY meningococcal vaccine as a control. The CDR3 spells CASSLTGTEAFF. For the CDR3, the DNA is TGTGCCAGCAGCTTAACAGGGACTGAAGCTTTCTTT.